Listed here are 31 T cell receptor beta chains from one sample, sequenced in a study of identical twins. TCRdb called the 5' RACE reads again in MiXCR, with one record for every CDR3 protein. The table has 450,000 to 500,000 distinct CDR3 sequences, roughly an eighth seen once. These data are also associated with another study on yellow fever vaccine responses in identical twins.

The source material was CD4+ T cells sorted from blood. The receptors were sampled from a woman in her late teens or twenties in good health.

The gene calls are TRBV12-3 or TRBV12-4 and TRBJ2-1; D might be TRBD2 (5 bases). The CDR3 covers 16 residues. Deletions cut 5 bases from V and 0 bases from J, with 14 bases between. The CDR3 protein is CASSPPGLSSYNEQFF. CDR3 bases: TGTGCCAGCAGTCCCCCCGGACTTAGCTCCTACAATGAGCAGTTCTTC.

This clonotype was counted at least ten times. The CDR3 nucleotides are TGTGCCAGCCGTTCCAGACAGGGCGGGGGTTACGAGCAGTACTTC. Translating gives CASRSRQGGGYEQYF. The V gene is TRBV27, the J gene TRBJ2-7, with D possibly being TRBD1 or TRBD2 (7 bases each). From germline, CDR1 is MNHEY and CDR2 SMNVEV (reference sequence). The ends were cut back, 8 bases at V and 4 bases at J, with 21 bases in the middle. The CDR3 is made up of 15 amino acids.

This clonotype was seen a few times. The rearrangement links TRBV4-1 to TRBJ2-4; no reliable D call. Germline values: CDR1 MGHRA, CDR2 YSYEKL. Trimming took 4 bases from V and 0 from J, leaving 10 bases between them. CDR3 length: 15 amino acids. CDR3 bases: TGCGCCAGCAGCCGATCAGAGCTAGCCAAAAACATTCAGTACTTC. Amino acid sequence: CASSRSELAKNIQYF.

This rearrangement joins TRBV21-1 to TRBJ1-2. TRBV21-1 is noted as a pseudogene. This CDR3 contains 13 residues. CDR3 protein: CASSNPDNYGYTF. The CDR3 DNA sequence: TGTGCCAGCAGCAATCCGGATAACTATGGCTACACCTTC.

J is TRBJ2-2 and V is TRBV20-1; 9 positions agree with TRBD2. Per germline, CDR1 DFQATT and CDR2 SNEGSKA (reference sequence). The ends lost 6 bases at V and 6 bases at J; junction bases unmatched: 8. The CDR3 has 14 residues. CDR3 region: CSAAGGSGPGELFF. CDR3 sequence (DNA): TGCAGTGCCGCGGGGGGGAGCGGACCCGGGGAGCTGTTTTTT.

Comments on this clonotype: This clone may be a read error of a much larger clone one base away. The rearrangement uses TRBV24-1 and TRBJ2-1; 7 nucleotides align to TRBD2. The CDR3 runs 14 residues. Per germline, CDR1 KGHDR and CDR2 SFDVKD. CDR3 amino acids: CAPPKGGSYNKQFF. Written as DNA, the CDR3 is TGTGCCCCGCCGAAGGGCGGGAGCTACAATAAGCAGTTCTTC.

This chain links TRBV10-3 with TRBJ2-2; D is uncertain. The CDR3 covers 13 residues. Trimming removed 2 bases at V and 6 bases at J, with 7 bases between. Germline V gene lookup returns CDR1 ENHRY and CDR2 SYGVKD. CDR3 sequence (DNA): TGTGCCATCAGTGAGGTAGCCCCCGGGGAGCTGTTTTTT. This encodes CAISEVAPGELFF.

Written as DNA, the CDR3 is TGCAGTGCTCCAGCCGCCTTGGGGAACACTGAAGCTTTCTTT. It is translated as CSAPAALGNTEAFF. The rearrangement uses TRBV20-1 and TRBJ1-1; D ambiguous. The CDR3 runs to 14 residues. Germline loops: CDR1 DFQATT, CDR2 SNEGSKA (reference sequence). Trimming cost V 5 bases and J 1 base, with 14 bases left between them.

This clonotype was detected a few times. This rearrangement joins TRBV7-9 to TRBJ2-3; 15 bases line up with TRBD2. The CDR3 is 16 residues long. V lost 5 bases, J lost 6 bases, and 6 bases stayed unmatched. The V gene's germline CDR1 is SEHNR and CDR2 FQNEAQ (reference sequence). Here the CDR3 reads CASSKPGLAGGDTQYF. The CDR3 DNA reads TGTGCCAGCAGCAAACCGGGACTAGCGGGAGGTGATACGCAGTATTTT.

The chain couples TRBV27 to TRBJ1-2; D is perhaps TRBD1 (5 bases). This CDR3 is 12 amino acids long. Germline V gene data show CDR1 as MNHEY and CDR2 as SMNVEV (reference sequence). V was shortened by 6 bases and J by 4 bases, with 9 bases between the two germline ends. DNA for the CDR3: TGTGCCAGCAGGGGACGCCGCTATGGCTACACCTTC. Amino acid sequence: CASRGRRYGYTF.

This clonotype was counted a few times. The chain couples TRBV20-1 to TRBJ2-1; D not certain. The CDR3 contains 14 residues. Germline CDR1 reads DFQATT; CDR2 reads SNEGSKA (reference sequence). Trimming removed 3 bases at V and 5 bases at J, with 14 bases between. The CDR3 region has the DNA TGCAGTGCTAGGAGTCTACTCACGCACAATGAGCAGTTCTTC. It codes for CSARSLLTHNEQFF.

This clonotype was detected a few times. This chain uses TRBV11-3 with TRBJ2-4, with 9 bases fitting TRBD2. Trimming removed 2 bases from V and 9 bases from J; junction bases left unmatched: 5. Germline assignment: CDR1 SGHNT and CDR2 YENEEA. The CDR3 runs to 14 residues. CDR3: CASSLSREGSIQYF. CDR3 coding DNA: TGTGCCAGCAGCTTATCGCGGGAGGGGAGCATTCAGTACTTC.

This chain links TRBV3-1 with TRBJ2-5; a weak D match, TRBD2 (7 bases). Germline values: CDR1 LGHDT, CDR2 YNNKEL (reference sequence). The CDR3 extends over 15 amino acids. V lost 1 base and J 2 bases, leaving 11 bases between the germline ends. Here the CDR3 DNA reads TGTGCCAGCAGCCAAGCGGGGAGGGGGCAAGAGACCCAGTACTTC. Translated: CASSQAGRGQETQYF.

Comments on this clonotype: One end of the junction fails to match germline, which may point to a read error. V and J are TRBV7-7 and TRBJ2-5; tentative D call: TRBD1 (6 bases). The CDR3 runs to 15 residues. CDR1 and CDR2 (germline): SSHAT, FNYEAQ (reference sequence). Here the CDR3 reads CASSLGTSSQETQYF. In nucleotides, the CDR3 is TGTGCTAGCAGCCTTGGGACAAGTTCACAAGAGACCCAGTACTTC.

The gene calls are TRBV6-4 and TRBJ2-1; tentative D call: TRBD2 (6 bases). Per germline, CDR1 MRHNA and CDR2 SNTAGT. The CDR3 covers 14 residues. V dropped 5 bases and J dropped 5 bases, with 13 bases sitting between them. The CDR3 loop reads CASSRDWDNNEQFF. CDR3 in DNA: TGTGCCAGCAGTAGGGACTGGGATAACAATGAGCAGTTCTTC.

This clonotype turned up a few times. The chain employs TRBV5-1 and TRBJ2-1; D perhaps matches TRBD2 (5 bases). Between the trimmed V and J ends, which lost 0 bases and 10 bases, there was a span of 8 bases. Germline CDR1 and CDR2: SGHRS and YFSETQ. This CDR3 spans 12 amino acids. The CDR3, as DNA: TGCGCCAGCAGCTTGGTACTAGAAGAGCAGTTCTTC. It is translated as CASSLVLEEQFF.

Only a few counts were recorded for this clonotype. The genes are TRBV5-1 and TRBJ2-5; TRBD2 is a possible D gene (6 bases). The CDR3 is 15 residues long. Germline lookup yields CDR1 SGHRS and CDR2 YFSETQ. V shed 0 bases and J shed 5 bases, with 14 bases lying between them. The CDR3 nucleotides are TGCGCCAGCAGCTTGGCGGGGGATCCTAGCGAGACCCAGTACTTC. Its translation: CASSLAGDPSETQYF. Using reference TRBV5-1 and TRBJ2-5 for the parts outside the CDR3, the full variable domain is KAGVTQTPRYLIKTRGQQVTLSCSPISGHRSVSWYQQTPGQGLQFLFEYFSETQRNKGNFPGRFSGRQFSNSRSEMNVSTLELGDSALYLCASSLAGDPSETQYFGPGTRLLVL.

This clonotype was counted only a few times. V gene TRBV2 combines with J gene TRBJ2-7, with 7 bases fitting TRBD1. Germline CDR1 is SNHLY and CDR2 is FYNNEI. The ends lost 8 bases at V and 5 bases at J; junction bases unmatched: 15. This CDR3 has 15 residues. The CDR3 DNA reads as TGTGCCAGCCTTAAAGAGACAGGGATAATCCACGAGCAGTACTTC. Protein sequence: CASLKETGIIHEQYF.

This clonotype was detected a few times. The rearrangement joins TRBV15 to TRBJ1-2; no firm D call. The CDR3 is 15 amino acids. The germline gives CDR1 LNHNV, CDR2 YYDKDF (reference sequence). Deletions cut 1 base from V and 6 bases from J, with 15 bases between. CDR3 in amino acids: CATSRGTLAGNGYTF. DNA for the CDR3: TGTGCCACCAGCAGAGGCACTTTGGCAGGTAATGGCTACACCTTC. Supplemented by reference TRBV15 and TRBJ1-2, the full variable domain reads DAMVIQNPRYQVTQFGKPVTLSCSQTLNHNVMYWYQQKSSQAPKLLFHYYDKDFNNEADTPDNFQSRRPNTSFCFLDIRSPGLGDTAMYLCATSRGTLAGNGYTFGSGTRLTVV.

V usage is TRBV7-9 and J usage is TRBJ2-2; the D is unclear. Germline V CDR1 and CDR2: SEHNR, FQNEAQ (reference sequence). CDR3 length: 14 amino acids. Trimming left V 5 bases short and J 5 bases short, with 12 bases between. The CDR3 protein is CASSLTFRTGELFF. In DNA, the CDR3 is TGTGCCAGCAGCCTTACGTTCCGGACCGGGGAGCTGTTTTTT.

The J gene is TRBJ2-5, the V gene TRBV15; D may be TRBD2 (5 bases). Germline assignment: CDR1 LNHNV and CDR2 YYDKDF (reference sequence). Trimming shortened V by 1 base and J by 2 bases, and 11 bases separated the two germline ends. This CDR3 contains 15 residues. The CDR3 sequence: CATSRGPGLQETQYF. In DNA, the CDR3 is TGTGCCACCAGCAGAGGACCGGGATTACAAGAGACCCAGTACTTC.

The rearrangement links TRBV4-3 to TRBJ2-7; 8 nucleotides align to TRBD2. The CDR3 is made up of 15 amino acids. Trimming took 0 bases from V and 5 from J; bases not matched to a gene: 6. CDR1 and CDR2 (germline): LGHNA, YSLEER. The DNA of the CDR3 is TGCGCCAGCAGCCAAGATCGGACTAGCATGGACGAGCAGTACTTC. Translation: CASSQDRTSMDEQYF.

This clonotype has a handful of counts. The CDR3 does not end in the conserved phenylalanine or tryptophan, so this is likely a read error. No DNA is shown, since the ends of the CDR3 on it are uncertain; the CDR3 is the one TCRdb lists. The chain's CDR3 is CASSQGGLAGISC. The rearrangement links TRBV3-1 to TRBJ2-3; TRBD2 is the table's D call and was not checked against the DNA. Germline CDR1 reads LGHDT; CDR2 reads YNNKEL (reference sequence). The CDR3 is 13 residues long, ends included.

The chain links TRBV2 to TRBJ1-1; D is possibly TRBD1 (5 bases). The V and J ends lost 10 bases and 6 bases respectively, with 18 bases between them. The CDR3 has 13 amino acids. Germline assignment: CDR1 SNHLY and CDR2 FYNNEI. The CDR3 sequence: CATGGTGGSEAFF. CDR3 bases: TGTGCCACGGGCGGAACAGGAGGTTCTGAAGCTTTCTTT.

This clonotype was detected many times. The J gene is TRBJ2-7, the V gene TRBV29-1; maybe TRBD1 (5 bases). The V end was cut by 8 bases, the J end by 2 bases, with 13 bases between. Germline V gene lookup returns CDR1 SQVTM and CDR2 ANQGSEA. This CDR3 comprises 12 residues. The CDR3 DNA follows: TGCAGCCCAGACAGAGGAGCCTACGAGCAGTACTTC. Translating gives CSPDRGAYEQYF.

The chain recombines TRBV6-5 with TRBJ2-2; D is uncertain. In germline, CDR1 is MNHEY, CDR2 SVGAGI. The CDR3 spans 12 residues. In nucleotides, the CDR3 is TGTGCATCCAGGTTGGGCACCGGGGAGCTGTTTTTT. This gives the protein CASRLGTGELFF.

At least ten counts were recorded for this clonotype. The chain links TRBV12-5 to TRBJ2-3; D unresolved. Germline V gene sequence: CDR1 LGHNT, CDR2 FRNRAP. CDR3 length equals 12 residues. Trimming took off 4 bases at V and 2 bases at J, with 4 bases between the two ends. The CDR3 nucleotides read TGTGCTAGTGGTTCCACCACAGATACGCAGTATTTT. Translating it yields CASGSTTDTQYF. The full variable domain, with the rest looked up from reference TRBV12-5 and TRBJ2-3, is DARVTQTPRHKVTEMGQEVTMRCQPILGHNTVFWYRQTMMQGLELLAYFRNRAPLDDSGMPKDRFSAEMPDATLATLKIQPSEPRDSAVYFCASGSTTDTQYFGPGTRLTVL.

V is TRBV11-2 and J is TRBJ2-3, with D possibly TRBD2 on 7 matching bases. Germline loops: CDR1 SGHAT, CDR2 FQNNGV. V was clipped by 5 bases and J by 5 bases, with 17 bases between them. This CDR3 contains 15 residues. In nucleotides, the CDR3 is TGTGCCAGCAGCCCCTCCGCGGGGGCGAAAGATACGCAGTATTTT. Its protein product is CASSPSAGAKDTQYF.

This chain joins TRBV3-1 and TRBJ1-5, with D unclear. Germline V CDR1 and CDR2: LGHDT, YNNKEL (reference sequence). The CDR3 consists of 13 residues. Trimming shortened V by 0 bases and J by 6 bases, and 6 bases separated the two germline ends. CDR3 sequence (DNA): TGTGCCAGCAGCCAAGACAGGTTTCAGCCCCAGCATTTT. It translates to CASSQDRFQPQHF.

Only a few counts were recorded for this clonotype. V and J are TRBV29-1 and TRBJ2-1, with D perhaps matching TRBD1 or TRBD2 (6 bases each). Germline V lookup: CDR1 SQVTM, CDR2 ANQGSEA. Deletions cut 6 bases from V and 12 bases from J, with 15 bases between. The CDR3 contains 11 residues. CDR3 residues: CSVGLGGGQFF. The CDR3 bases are TGCAGCGTGGGTTTAGGGGGAGGGCAGTTCTTC.

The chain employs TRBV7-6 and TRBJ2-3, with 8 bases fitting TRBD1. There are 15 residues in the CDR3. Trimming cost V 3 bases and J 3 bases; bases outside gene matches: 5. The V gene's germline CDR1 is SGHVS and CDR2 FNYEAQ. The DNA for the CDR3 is TGTGCCAGCAGCTTCCGGACAGGGAAGACAGATACGCAGTATTTT. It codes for CASSFRTGKTDTQYF. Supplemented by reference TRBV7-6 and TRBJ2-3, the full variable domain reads GAGVSQSPRYKVTKRGQDVALRCDPISGHVSLYWYRQALGQGPEFLTYFNYEAQQDKSGLPNDRFSAERPEGSISTLTIQRTEQRDSAMYRCASSFRTGKTDTQYFGPGTRLTVL.